This TCR beta chain was sequenced in a study of cytomegalovirus exposure and HLA in healthy donors. Study-wide results and caveats: A likely sequencing artifact accounted for one observed cluster of highly shared sequence variants.

This PCR relied on a set of 60 Vbeta primers and 13 Jbeta primers. Libraries were prepared by immunoSEQ multiplex PCR; TCRdb keeps only in-frame clonotypes and omits some of them. The sample lists some 190,000 clones; 82% were seen once. With regard to this clone: Its specificity is not known.

Looked up from germline, CDR1 is SGHDT and CDR2 is YYEEEE. V lost 0 bases, J lost 3 bases, and 13 bases lay in between. CDR3 length: 15 amino acids. The source material was PBMCs. This TCR derives from a man between 40 and 49 years old in good health and CMV-seronegative. V usage is TRBV5-6 and J usage is TRBJ2-7, with D unclear. The CDR3 loop is CASSLAWASLYEQYF. The CDR3 DNA sequence: TGTGCCAGCAGCTTGGCATGGGCCTCGCTCTACGAGCAGTACTTC.